The entry below describes one TCR beta chain. Its antigen is undetermined. Sequencing used immunoSEQ multiplex PCR; TCRdb keeps in-frame clones, though not all of them. The sample records 440,000 or so clones, 80% to 95% being singletons. This entry is derived from a study of Ad26.COV2.S vaccination and SARS-CoV-2 variants. Study overall: Donor got 5x10^10 or 1x10^11 viral particles of Ad26.COV2.S.

Study-wide points: Researchers cautioned that TCR breadth and depth analyses may have underestimated total T cell responses.

The CDR3 is 15 amino acids. V lost 3 bases, J lost 7 bases, and 9 bases stayed unmatched. Germline CDR1 is SGHRS and CDR2 is YFSETQ. Sample treatment: some 20 received Ad26.COV2.S at low or high dose, single or two shots; about five received placebo; per-sample allocation not given. Sampling occurred on day 63 after the first vaccine or placebo injection. The individual, an adult aged 18-55 years, was a donor in Boston. Participants' vaccine, an Ad26 vector, delivered Wuhan-strain SARS-CoV-2 spike. This receptor was obtained from a person between 18 and 65 years old who received the Ad26.COV2.S COVID-19 vaccine or a placebo. Sequencing was performed on peripheral blood, taken in a trial of Ad26.COV2.S vaccine versus placebo. This chain joins TRBV5-1 and TRBJ2-1; 8 bases fit TRBD2. The CDR3 DNA reads as TGCGCCAGCAGCTCCCACGGGAGGGCTCTGAATGAGCAGTTCTTC. The encoded protein is CASSSHGRALNEQFF. Looking up the rest from reference TRBV5-1 and TRBJ2-1 gives the full variable domain: KAGVTQTPRYLIKTRGQQVTLSCSPISGHRSVSWYQQTPGQGLQFLFEYFSETQRNKGNFPGRFSGRQFSNSRSEMNVSTLELGDSALYLCASSSHGRALNEQFFGPGTRLTVL.